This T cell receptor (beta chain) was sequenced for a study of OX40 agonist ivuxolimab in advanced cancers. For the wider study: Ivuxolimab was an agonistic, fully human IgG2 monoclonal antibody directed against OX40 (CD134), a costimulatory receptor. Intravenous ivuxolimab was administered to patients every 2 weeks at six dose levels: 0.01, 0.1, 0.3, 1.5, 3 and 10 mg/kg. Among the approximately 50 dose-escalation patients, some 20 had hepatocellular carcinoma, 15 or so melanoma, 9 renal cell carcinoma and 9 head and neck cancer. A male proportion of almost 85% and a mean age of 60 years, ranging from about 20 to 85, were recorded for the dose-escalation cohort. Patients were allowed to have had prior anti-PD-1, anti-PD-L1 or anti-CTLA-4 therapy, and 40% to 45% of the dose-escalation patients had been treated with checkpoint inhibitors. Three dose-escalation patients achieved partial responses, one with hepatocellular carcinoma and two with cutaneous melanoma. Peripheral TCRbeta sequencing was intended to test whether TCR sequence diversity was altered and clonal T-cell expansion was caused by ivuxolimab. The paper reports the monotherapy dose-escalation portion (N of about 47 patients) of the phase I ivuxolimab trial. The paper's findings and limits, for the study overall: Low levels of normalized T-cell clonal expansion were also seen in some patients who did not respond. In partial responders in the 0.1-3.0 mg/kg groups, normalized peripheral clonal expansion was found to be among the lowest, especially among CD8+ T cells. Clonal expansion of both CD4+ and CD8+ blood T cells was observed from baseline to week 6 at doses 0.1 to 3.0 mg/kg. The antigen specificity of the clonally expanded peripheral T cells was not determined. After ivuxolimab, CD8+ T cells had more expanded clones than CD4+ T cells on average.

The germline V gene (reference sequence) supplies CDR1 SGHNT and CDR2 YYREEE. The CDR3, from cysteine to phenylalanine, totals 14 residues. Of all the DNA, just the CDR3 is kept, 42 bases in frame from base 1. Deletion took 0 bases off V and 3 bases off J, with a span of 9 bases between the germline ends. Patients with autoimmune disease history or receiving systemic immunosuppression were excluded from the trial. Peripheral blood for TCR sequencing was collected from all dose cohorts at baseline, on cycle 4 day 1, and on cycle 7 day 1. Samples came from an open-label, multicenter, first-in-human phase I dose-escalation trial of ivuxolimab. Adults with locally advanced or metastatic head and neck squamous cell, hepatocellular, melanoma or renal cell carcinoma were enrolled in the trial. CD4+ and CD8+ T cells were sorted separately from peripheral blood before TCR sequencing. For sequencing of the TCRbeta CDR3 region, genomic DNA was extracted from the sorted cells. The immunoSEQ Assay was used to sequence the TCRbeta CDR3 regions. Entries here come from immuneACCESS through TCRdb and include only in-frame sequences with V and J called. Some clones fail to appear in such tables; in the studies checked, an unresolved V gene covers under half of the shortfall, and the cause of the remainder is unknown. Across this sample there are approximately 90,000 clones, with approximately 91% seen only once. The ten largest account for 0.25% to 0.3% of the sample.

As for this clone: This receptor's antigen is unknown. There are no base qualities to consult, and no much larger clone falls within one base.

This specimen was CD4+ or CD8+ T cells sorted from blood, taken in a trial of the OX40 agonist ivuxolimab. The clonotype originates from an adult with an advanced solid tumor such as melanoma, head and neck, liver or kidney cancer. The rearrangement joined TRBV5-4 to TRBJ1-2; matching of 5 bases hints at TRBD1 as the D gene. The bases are TGTGCCAGCAGCTTGGTAGGCAGGGACTATGGCTACACCTTC. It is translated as CASSLVGRDYGYTF.